This T cell receptor (beta chain) derives from a study of blood T cell repertoires in COVID-19. The data were produced by immunoSEQ multiplex PCR, yet TCRdb's version contains in-frame clones alone and is incomplete. The table shows about 220,000 clones, with 65% to 90% occurring only once. The origin of this receptor is a woman aged 70-85 years with COVID-19, enrolled during active disease. Material for sequencing was peripheral blood.

The CDR3 sequence: CSAVGLLNTEAFF. The CDR3 DNA reads as TGCAGCGCAGTAGGACTCCTTAACACTGAAGCTTTCTTT. The rearrangement joins TRBV29-1 to TRBJ1-1; no firm D call. This CDR3 spans 13 amino acids. Germline V gene sequence: CDR1 SQVTM, CDR2 ANQGSEA. Trimming removed 7 bases at V and 2 bases at J, with 14 bases between.